This paragraph covers one TCR beta chain sequence. Which antigen it targets is not known. No qualities accompany the bases; no much larger clone lies one base away. TCRbeta CDR3 regions were amplified from genomic DNA using the immunoSEQ Assay, a bias-controlled multiplex PCR. In the original analysis: Within the assay, amplification of reference gene primers was used to estimate how many nucleated cells each sample contained. To quantify the absolute abundance of each unique TCRbeta CDR3 rearrangement, sequence reads were collapsed and filtered. For each sample, productive Simpson clonality was calculated as the square root of Simpson's diversity index across productive rearrangements. The table comes from immuneACCESS by way of TCRdb, which keeps in-frame sequences with V and J called. Part of the clones is missing from these tables; in studies checked, under half for an unresolved V gene and the rest for unknown reasons. Clone size and the V and J calls come from that table; the DNA yielded D and trimming. Within this sample are about 280,000 clones, with 85% of them counted one time only. The ten largest make up roughly 15% of the sample.

This sample was taken from a study of blood T cell repertoires in COVID-19 (dated by TCRdb to the early 2020s). General notes on the study: The collaborator samples originated in the United States, Italy and Spain and spanned the acute and convalescent phases of COVID-19. Subjects who had been exposed to COVID-19, were actively infected with it, or had recovered from it provided the deeply sampled blood TCRbeta repertoires that made up the dataset. The prospective study material was composed of cDNA or gDNA derived from T cells, B-cell-depleted T cells, or PBMCs. Where available, HLA class I and class II types were obtained from metadata supplied by the sample provider rather than from assay-based typing. The sample metadata nearly always contained a de-identified subject ID, COVID-19 status, age in years and sex. The repertoires were released in a freely available public database meant as a resource for research on the immune response to SARS-CoV-2. Samples were obtained from the ongoing ImmuneRACE study (first 160 participants) and from over 1,000 subjects provided by 6 global collaborators.

Collaborating institutions collected whole blood in K2EDTA tubes following their own protocols. For TCRbeta analysis, collaborators shipped samples as frozen whole blood, isolated PBMCs, or DNA extracted from either of those sample types. Reading from cysteine to phenylalanine, the CDR3 counts 14 amino acids. Just CDR3 DNA is preserved here, 42 bases in frame from base 1. V has 1 base trimmed and J has 5 bases trimmed; junction bases matching no gene number 3. For CDR1 and CDR2, the germline V gene lists MNHEY and SVGAGI. Summary of the overall study and its limitations: Clinical and demographic metadata were provided uncurated, with the amount varying by source and participant.

Sequenced sample: peripheral blood. Recombination connected TRBV6-5 to TRBJ1-2; 8 central nucleotides agree with TRBD1. The receptor was derived from a human donor in a cohort sampled during active COVID-19. The CDR3 corresponds to CASSYYGQGYGYTF. The DNA is TGTGCCAGCAGTTACTACGGACAGGGATATGGCTACACCTTC.